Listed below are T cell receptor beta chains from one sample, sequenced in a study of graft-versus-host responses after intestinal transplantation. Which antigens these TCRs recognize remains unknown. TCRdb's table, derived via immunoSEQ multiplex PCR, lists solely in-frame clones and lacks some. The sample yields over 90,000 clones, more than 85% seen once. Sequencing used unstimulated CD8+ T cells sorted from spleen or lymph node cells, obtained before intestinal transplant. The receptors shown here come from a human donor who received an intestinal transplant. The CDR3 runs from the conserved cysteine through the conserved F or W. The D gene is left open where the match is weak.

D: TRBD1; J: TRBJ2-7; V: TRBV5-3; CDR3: CARSLSQGQGAEEQYF
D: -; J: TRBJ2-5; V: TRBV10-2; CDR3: CASSPGHSETQYF
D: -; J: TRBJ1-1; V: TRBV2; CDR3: CASSESGGGRTEAFF
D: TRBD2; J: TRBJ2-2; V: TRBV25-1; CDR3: CASSRTSGGELFF
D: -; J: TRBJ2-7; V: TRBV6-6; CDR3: CASSPPAAVRNEQYF
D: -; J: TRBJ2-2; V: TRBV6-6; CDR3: CASSQGSTGGELFF
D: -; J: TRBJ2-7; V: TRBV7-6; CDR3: CASSLARLGKGHEQYF
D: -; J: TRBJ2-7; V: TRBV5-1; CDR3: CASSLANTPGHRSEYEQYF
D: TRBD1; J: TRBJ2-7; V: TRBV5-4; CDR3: CASSPGQGIEQYF
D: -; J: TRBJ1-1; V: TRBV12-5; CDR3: CASGLVGGVPEAFF
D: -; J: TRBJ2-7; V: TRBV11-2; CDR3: CASSLVGQSYEQYF
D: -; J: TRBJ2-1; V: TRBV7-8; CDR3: CASSLLPNGQSSYNEQFF
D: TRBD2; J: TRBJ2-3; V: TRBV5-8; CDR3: CASSSGTSQTTDTQYF
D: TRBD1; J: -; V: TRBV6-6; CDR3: CASRPGGLTYEQYF
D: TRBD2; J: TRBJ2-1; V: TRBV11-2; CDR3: CASSQQRGLEQFF
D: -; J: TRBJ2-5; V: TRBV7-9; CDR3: CASSLAWNQETQYF
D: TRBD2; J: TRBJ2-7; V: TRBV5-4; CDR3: CASSESGGAAYEQYF
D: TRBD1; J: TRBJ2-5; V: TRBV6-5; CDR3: CASSPGQGRETQYF
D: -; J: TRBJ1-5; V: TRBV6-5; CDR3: CASSLGPNGDQPQHF
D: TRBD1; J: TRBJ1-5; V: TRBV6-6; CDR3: CAHGTGNQPQHF
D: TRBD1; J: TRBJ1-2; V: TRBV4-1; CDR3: CASSQEGTVYGYTF
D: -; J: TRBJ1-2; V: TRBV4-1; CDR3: CASSQERRNYGYTF
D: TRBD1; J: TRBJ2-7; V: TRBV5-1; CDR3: CASSLSGGYEQYF
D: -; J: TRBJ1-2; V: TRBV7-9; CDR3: CASSLEPGRDNYGYTF
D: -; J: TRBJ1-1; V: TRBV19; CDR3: CASSKGTPKGSTEAFF
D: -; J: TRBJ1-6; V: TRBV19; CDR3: CASSGAGWSPLHF
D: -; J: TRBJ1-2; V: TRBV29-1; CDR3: CSVVPPGSYGYTF
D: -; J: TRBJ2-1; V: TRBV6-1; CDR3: CASIKRQGGYNEQFF
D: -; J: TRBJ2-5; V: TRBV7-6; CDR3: CASSLASGETQYF
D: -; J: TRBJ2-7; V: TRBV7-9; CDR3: CASSPGEGLALYEQYF
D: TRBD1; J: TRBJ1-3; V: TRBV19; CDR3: CASSIAGGYGNTIYF
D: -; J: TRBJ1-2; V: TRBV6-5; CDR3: CAGQPTVNYGYTF
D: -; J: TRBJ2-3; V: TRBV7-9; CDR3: CASSPGQSTDTQYF
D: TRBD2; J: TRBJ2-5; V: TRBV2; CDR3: CASNWPGLAIQETQYF
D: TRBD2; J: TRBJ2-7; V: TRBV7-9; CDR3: CASWGGDEQYF
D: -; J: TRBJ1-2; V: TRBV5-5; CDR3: CASSVRTIPNGYTF
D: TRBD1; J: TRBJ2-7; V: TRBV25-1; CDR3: CASSKQGYAYEQYF
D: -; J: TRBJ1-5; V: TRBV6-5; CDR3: CATPTPRSARGPQHF
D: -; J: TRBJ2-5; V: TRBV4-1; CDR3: CASSRPPTKSIQETQYF
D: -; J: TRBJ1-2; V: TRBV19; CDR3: CASKEGRHPYGYTF
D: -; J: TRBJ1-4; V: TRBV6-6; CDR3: CASSSNPGAPGEKLFF
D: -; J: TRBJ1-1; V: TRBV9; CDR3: CASSPGTNTEAFF
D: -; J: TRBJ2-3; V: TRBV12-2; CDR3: CASRFNRVGGKFGADTQYF
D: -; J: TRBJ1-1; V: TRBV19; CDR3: CASSISVNTEAFF
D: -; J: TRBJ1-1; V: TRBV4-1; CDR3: CASSQDSPWEANTEAFF
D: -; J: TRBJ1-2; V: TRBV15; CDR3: CATSRDREGLGYGYTF
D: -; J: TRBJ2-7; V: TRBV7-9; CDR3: CASSVGRPYEQYF
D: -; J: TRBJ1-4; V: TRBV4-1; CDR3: CASSQAQGPNEKLFF
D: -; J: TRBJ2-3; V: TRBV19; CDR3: CASSIDPEDTQYF
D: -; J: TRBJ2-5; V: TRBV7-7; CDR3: CASSLQGSETQYF
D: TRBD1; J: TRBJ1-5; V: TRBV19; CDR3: CASSYGTGANQPQHF
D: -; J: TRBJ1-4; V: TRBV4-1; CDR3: CASSQARGTEKLFF
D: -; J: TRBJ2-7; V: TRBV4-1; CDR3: CASSQGRPVPYEQYF
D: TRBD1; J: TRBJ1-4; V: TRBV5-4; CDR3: CASSHTRTGSNEKLFF
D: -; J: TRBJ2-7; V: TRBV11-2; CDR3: CASSLGGSSYEQYF
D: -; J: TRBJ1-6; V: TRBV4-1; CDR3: CASSQYADSYNSPLHF
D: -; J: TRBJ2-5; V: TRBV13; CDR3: CASSGDFVQETQYF
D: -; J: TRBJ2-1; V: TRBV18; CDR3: CASSPYRDNEQFF
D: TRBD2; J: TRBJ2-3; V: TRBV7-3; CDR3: CASSLPSSGGGNDTQYF
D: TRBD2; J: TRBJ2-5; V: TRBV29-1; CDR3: CSVPGGGASGETQYF